The 29 T cell receptor beta chains reported below all come from one sample, sequenced in a study of CD8+ T cells in alopecia areata. After isolation, RNA underwent reverse transcription to generate cDNA as the sequencing template. Sequenced by immunoSEQ multiplex PCR; TCRdb stores in-frame clones only, minus some. This sample has some 120,000 clones, with around 60% found just once. The starting material was CD4+ T cells sorted from blood, obtained at week 0. The source of these receptors is a human donor with alopecia areata.

The chain joins TRBV28 to TRBJ1-2; 8 bases map to TRBD1. This CDR3 region has 16 residues. J gave up 8 bases and V 2 bases, and 13 bases lay outside the gene matches. Germline loops: CDR1 MDHEN, CDR2 SYDVKM. The CDR3 nucleotides are TGTGCCAGCAGTTTACTGGACAGGGCTTCATTGGGGGGCTACACCTTC. Protein sequence: CASSLLDRASLGGYTF.

The V call is TRBV5-1, the J call TRBJ2-3, with D perhaps given as TRBD1 or TRBD2 (6 bases each). V was cut by 3 bases and J by 3 bases, with 17 bases left in between. The germline CDR1 and CDR2 sequences are SGHRS and YFSETQ. The CDR3 totals 16 residues. The CDR3 DNA is TGCGCCAGCAGCTCTCCCATACAGGGAGGTACAGATACGCAGTATTTT. This translates into CASSSPIQGGTDTQYF.

This clone was seen only a few times. The chain uses TRBV7-9 and TRBJ1-2, with D possibly being TRBD1 (5 bases). CDR1 and CDR2 (germline): SEHNR, FQNEAQ (reference sequence). This CDR3 contains 13 residues. The ends were cut back, 0 bases at V and 6 bases at J, with 8 bases in the middle. CDR3 amino acids: CASSLAGEDGYTF. As DNA, the CDR3 is TGTGCCAGCAGCTTAGCAGGGGAGGATGGCTACACCTTC.

This rearrangement joins TRBV7-2 to TRBJ2-5, with 7 bases that match TRBD2. The CDR3 totals 14 residues. Germline trimming cut 6 bases from V and 1 base from J; bases unmatched to any gene: 5. From germline, CDR1 is SGHTA and CDR2 FQGNSA. CDR3 region: CASRGGPSQETQYF. CDR3 DNA: TGTGCCAGCAGGGGAGGGCCCAGCCAAGAGACCCAGTACTTC.

The chain has TRBV29-1 and TRBJ1-1, with D possibly TRBD1 on 6 matching bases. Germline loops: CDR1 SQVTM, CDR2 ANQGSEA. The ends were cut back, 2 bases at V and 14 bases at J, with 27 bases in the middle. This CDR3 is 15 amino acids long. CDR3: CSVEMSGQGTLGVFF. The CDR3 DNA reads TGCAGCGTTGAAATGTCGGGACAAGGGACACTTGGGGTCTTCTTT.

In its sample, this clone was seen a few times. The chain combines TRBV5-1 with TRBJ2-7; 8 positions match TRBD1. Trimming at V came to 8 bases and at J to 6 bases, leaving 16 bases not matched to a gene. Germline values: CDR1 SGHRS, CDR2 YFSETQ. The CDR3 has 15 residues. The CDR3 bases are TGCGCCAGTGGCCCCGGACCCCCCGACAGGGGCGAGCAGTACTTC. Amino acids: CASGPGPPDRGEQYF.

The rearrangement uses TRBV28 and TRBJ2-5, with D unclear. Germline assignment: CDR1 MDHEN and CDR2 SYDVKM. V lost 1 base, J lost 11 bases, and 14 bases lay in between. The CDR3 has 13 amino acids. The CDR3 sequence is CASSLSQDEEQYF. CDR3 nucleotides: TGTGCCAGCAGTTTATCCCAAGATGAGGAGCAGTACTTC.

The rearrangement links TRBV7-2 to TRBJ2-3; the D is unclear. Germline CDR1 reads SGHTA; CDR2 reads FQGNSA. The CDR3 is made up of 13 amino acids. The V and J ends lost 2 bases and 4 bases respectively, with 7 bases between them. CDR3 in amino acids: CASSLYGADTQYF. The CDR3, as DNA: TGTGCCAGCAGCTTATACGGCGCAGATACGCAGTATTTT.

The chain is built from TRBV9 and TRBJ2-1; D gene unclear. The CDR3 length is 16 residues. Trimming pared 0 bases from V and 0 bases from J, leaving 10 bases between. From germline, CDR1 is SGDLS and CDR2 YYNGEE. DNA for the CDR3: TGTGCCAGCAGCGTAGGTGGCTCCTCCTCCTACAATGAGCAGTTCTTC. The encoded protein is CASSVGGSSSYNEQFF. The full variable domain, its missing parts supplied by reference TRBV9 and TRBJ2-1, is DSGVTQTPKHLITATGQRVTLRCSPRSGDLSVYWYQQSLDQGLQFLIQYYNGEERAKGNILERFSAQQFPDLHSELNLSSLELGDSALYFCASSVGGSSSYNEQFFGPGTRLTVL.

This clone was counted between two and nine times. This chain links TRBV7-9 with TRBJ1-5, with unresolved D. CDR3 size: 13 residues. Germline V gene sequence: CDR1 SEHNR, CDR2 FQNEAQ (reference sequence). Trimming stripped 2 bases from V and 9 bases from J, with 11 bases between. CDR3 nucleotides: TGTGCCAGCAGCTTACTCCTTCCGGGGCCCCAGCATTTT. It is translated as CASSLLLPGPQHF.

The chain is built from TRBV7-2 and TRBJ1-5; D is perhaps TRBD1 (5 bases). Germline lookup yields CDR1 SGHTA and CDR2 FQGNSA. CDR3 length equals 17 residues. V was trimmed by 6 bases and J by 3 bases, leaving 21 bases between them. The CDR3 region has the DNA TGTGCCAGCAGTTACGACCTGACAGAAAAGGACAATCAGCCCCAGCATTTT. It specifies CASSYDLTEKDNQPQHF. Full variable domain (missing parts from reference TRBV7-2 and TRBJ1-5): GAGVSQSPSNKVTEKGKDVELRCDPISGHTALYWYRQSLGQGLEFLIYFQGNSAPDKSGLPSDRFSAERTGGSVSTLTIQRTQQEDSAVYLCASSYDLTEKDNQPQHFGDGTRLSIL.

This chain joins TRBV6-5 and TRBJ2-2; 7 bases match TRBD1. The junction had 10 bases not matched to a gene; V was cut back by 6 bases and J by 6 bases. Germline CDR1 and CDR2: MNHEY and SVGAGI. This CDR3 comprises 15 residues. The CDR3 is CASSRGQSPAGELFF. The CDR3 DNA is TGTGCCAGCAGCCGGGGACAGTCTCCCGCCGGGGAGCTGTTTTTT.

The genes are TRBV7-2 and TRBJ2-1; no reliable D call. Trimming removed 0 bases at V and 10 bases at J, with 7 bases between. Germline assignment: CDR1 SGHTA and CDR2 FQGNSA. There are 12 residues in the CDR3. CDR3: CASSLANGEQFF. The CDR3 DNA reads as TGTGCCAGCAGCTTAGCGAACGGGGAGCAGTTCTTC.

The chain joins TRBV4-1 to TRBJ1-2, with 8 bases lining up with TRBD1. The CDR3 has 16 amino acids. Germline loops: CDR1 MGHRA, CDR2 YSYEKL. The V and J ends lost 0 bases and 6 bases, in that order; junction bases with no gene match: 9. CDR3 DNA: TGCGCCAGCAGCCAAGAACGGAGCAGGGGGCAAAATGGCTACACCTTC. Amino acids: CASSQERSRGQNGYTF.

CDR3 sequence (DNA): TGCGCCAGCAGCGGGGGACTAGCGGGAGTAAACACCGGGGAGCTGTTTTTT. Translating it yields CASSGGLAGVNTGELFF. The rearrangement uses TRBV5-1 and TRBJ2-2; 14 bases agree with TRBD2. V lost 4 bases and J lost 2; bases outside the gene matches: 4. This CDR3 contains 17 residues. Germline V CDR1 and CDR2: SGHRS, YFSETQ. Together with reference TRBV5-1 and TRBJ2-2, the CDR3 gives the full variable domain: KAGVTQTPRYLIKTRGQQVTLSCSPISGHRSVSWYQQTPGQGLQFLFEYFSETQRNKGNFPGRFSGRQFSNSRSEMNVSTLELGDSALYLCASSGGLAGVNTGELFFGEGSRLTVL.

This chain links TRBV18 with TRBJ2-3; 9 bases are shared with TRBD1. CDR1 and CDR2 from the germline V gene are KGHSH and LQKENI. Trimming removed 1 base from V and 4 bases from J; junction bases left unmatched: 9. The CDR3 totals 17 residues. CDR3 protein: CASSPRTRQGGSDTQYF. Written as DNA, the CDR3 is TGTGCCAGCTCACCACGAACCCGACAGGGGGGATCAGATACGCAGTATTTT.

This clone came up once. The CDR3 DNA is TGTGCCAGCAGCTTCGGACAGGGGCTTTATGAAAAACTGTTTTTT. Amino acids: CASSFGQGLYEKLFF. The chain couples TRBV7-9 to TRBJ1-4; TRBD1 matches at 9 bases. The CDR3 is 15 residues long. The junction had 5 bases not matched to a gene; V was cut back by 3 bases and J by 6 bases. Germline CDR1 reads SEHNR; CDR2 reads FQNEAQ (reference sequence).

The CDR3 DNA reads as TGTGCCAGCAGCGTAGTTTCACAGACAGATACGCAGTATTTT. Its translation: CASSVVSQTDTQYF. The chain combines TRBV9 with TRBJ2-3, with D uncertain. CDR3 length equals 14 residues. Germline assignment: CDR1 SGDLS and CDR2 YYNGEE. V lost 0 bases, J lost 3 bases, and 8 bases lay in between.

The chain joins TRBV7-9 to TRBJ2-1; D may correspond to TRBD1 or TRBD2 (5 bases each). The CDR3 length is 15 residues. Germline CDR1 is SEHNR and CDR2 is FQNEAQ (reference sequence). V gave up 4 bases and J gave up 6 bases, with 16 bases separating them. For the CDR3, the DNA is TGTGCCAGCAGCTCGGCCGGGACCGCGATCAATGAGCAGTTCTTC. It translates to CASSSAGTAINEQFF.

The genes are TRBV30 and TRBJ1-1; 10 bases line up with TRBD1. V shed 5 bases, J shed 4 bases, and the junction held 13 bases outside the gene matches. This CDR3 has 16 amino acids. Looked up from germline, CDR1 is GTSNPN and CDR2 is SVGIG (reference sequence). The CDR3 DNA is TGTGCCTGGCAGACCGGGACAGGGGTCGTTGGCACTGAAGCTTTCTTT. Encoded protein: CAWQTGTGVVGTEAFF. Looking up the rest from reference TRBV30 and TRBJ1-1 gives the full variable domain: SQTIHQWPATLVQPVGSPLSLECTVEGTSNPNLYWYRQAAGRGLQLLFYSVGIGQISSEVPQNLSASRPQDRQFILSSKKLLLSDSGFYLCAWQTGTGVVGTEAFFGQGTRLTVV.

The chain links TRBV15 to TRBJ1-3; D call uncertain. Trimming took 1 base from V and 0 from J, leaving 7 bases between them. Germline loops: CDR1 LNHNV, CDR2 YYDKDF (reference sequence). The CDR3 covers 15 residues. The CDR3 reads CATSRVGFSGNTIYF. CDR3 DNA: TGTGCCACCAGCAGAGTCGGATTCTCTGGAAACACCATATATTTT.

The chain uses TRBV5-4 and TRBJ2-2; 7 nucleotides agree with TRBD1. The CDR3 is 15 residues long. The germline V gene has CDR1 SGHNT and CDR2 YYREEE (reference sequence). The V gene end was trimmed by 4 bases and the J gene end by 6 bases; junction bases not matched to a gene: 9. CDR3 bases: TGTGCCAGCAGCCGACAGGGAATGAAGGCCGGGGAGCTGTTTTTT. Encoded protein: CASSRQGMKAGELFF.

This rearrangement joins TRBV5-1 to TRBJ2-5, with 8 bases that match TRBD1. Germline trimming cut 0 bases from V and 5 bases from J; bases unmatched to any gene: 3. In germline, CDR1 is SGHRS, CDR2 YFSETQ. CDR3 length equals 14 residues. The CDR3 sequence: CASSLVGQVETQYF. The CDR3 nucleotides are TGCGCCAGCAGCTTGGTGGGACAGGTTGAGACCCAGTACTTC.

The count of this clone is one. The chain links TRBV5-1 to TRBJ2-7; D call uncertain. CDR3 size: 14 residues. Germline V CDR1 and CDR2: SGHRS, YFSETQ. V was cut by 0 bases and J by 5 bases, with 12 bases left in between. The CDR3 DNA sequence: TGCGCCAGCAGCTTGGGACCCCCCGACCACGAGCAGTACTTC. Translation: CASSLGPPDHEQYF.

This chain uses TRBV6-5 with TRBJ2-7; no definite D call. From germline, CDR1 is MNHEY and CDR2 SVGAGI. V lost 0 bases and J 7 bases, leaving 16 bases between the germline ends. This CDR3 has 15 amino acids. DNA of the CDR3: TGTGCCAGCAGTTACTCGCGGCGAACTACGGCGGAGCAGTACTTC. Its protein product is CASSYSRRTTAEQYF.

This chain joins TRBV15 and TRBJ2-3; TRBD1 agrees at 7 bases. The length of the CDR3 is 14 residues. V lost 5 bases and J lost 5; bases outside the gene matches: 7. CDR1 and CDR2 from the germline V gene are LNHNV and YYDKDF (reference sequence). The CDR3 DNA follows: TGTGCCACCAGCTCGGGACAGTTAAAAGATACGCAGTATTTT. As protein: CATSSGQLKDTQYF.

The chain has TRBV19 and TRBJ2-2; D possibly corresponds to TRBD1 (6 bases). Per germline, CDR1 LNHDA and CDR2 SQIVND (reference sequence). This CDR3 region has 15 residues. The V gene lost 3 bases and the J gene lost 6 bases, with 14 bases spanning the gap. CDR3 nucleotide sequence: TGTGCCAGTAGTATCCGGGACAACGGGGCCGGGGAGCTGTTTTTT. Encoded protein: CASSIRDNGAGELFF.

The genes are TRBV9 and TRBJ2-7, with 9 positions matching TRBD1. This CDR3 spans 15 amino acids. V gave up 0 bases and J gave up 5 bases; unmatched junction bases: 6. Germline loops: CDR1 SGDLS, CDR2 YYNGEE. The CDR3 is CASSVEDRGVHEQYF. For the CDR3, the DNA is TGTGCCAGCAGCGTAGAGGACAGGGGTGTCCACGAGCAGTACTTC.

V is TRBV4-3 and J is TRBJ1-1; 12 bases line up with TRBD1. CDR1 and CDR2 from the germline V gene are LGHNA and YSLEER. With V trimmed by 2 bases and J by 1 base, 2 bases remained unmatched. This CDR3 is 16 amino acids long. The CDR3 is CASSQRGQGANTEAFF. The CDR3 nucleotides read TGCGCCAGCAGCCAAAGGGGACAGGGGGCGAACACTGAAGCTTTCTTT.